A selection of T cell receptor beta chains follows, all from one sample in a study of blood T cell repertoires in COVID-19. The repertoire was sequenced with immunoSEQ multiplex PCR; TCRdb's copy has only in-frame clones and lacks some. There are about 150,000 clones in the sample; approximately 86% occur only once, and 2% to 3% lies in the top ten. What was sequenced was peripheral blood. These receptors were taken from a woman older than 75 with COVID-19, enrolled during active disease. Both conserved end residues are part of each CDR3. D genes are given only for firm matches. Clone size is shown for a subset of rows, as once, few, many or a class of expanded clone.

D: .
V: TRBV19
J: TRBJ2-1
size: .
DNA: TGTGCCAGTGCATCCACGGGAAAATATGAGCAGTTCTTC
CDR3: CASASTGKYEQFF

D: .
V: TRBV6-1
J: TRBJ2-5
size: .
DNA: TGTGCCAGCAGTGAAGTCAGCTGGGGGACAACAAAAGAGACCCAGTACTTC
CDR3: CASSEVSWGTTKETQYF

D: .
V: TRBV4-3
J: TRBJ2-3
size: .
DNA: TGCGCCAGCAGCCGCAGTGATACGCAGTATTTT
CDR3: CASSRSDTQYF

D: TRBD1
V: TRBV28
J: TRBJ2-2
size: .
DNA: TGTGCCACGGAATCGTCAGGACAGGGGAACACCGGGGAGCTGTTTTTT
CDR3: CATESSGQGNTGELFF

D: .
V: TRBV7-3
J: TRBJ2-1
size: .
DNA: TGTGCCAGCAGCCCAAGCGGGCTAACCTACAATGAGCAGTTCTTC
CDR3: CASSPSGLTYNEQFF

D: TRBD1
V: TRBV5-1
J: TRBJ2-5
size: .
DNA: TGCGCCAGCAGCTGGACAGGGGTTCAAGAGACCCAGTACTTC
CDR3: CASSWTGVQETQYF

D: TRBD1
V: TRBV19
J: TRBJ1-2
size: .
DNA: TGTGCCAGTAGTCCAGGGACAGGGTCGGGCTATGGCTACACCTTC
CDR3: CASSPGTGSGYGYTF

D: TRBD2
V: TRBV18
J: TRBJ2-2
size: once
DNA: TGTGCCAGCTCACAGCTAGCGGGAGGGAAGAACACCGGGGAGCTGTTTTTT
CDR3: CASSQLAGGKNTGELFF

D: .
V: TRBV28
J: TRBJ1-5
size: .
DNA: TGTGCCAGCAGTTTACAGGATCAGCCCCAGCATTTT
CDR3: CASSLQDQPQHF

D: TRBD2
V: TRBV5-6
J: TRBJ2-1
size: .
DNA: TGTGCCAGCAGCTTGGGACTAGCGGGAATATCCAATGAGCAGTTCTTC
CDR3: CASSLGLAGISNEQFF

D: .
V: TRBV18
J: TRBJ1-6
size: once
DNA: TGTGCCAGCTCACCAATTGTAGGGGCTGCGGTATCCCTCCACTTT
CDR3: CASSPIVGAAVSLHF

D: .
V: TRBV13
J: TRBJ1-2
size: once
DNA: TGTGCCAGCAGCTTAGGCCGCGGGCGGGGTAACTATGGCTACACCTTC
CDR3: CASSLGRGRGNYGYTF

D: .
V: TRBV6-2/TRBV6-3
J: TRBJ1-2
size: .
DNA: TGTGCCAGCAGTTATTGGGTGACAGGAGACGCCTACACCTTC
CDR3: CASSYWVTGDAYTF

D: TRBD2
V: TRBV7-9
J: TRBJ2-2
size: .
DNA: TGTGCCAGCAGCCAGGAGAGCGGGACCGGCACCGGGGAGCTGTTTTTT
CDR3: CASSQESGTGTGELFF

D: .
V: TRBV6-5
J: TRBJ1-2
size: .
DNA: TGTGCCAGCAGTTACTCGAGCGGTAAAGGGAGCTATGGCTACACCTTC
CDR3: CASSYSSGKGSYGYTF

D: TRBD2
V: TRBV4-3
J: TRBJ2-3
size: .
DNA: TGCGCCAGCAGCCAAGATTGGAGACTAGCGGCATCAGATACGCAGTATTTT
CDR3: CASSQDWRLAASDTQYF

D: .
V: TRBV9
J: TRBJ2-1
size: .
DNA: TGTGCCAGCAGCCTACGGGACTACAATGAGCAGTTCTTC
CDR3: CASSLRDYNEQFF

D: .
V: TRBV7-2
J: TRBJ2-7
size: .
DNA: TGTGCCAGCAGCTTAGCGGGAGACCTCTACGAGCAGTACTTC
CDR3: CASSLAGDLYEQYF

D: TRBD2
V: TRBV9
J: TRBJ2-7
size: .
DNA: TGTGCCAGCAGCGTAGATCCAGCGGGACCATCCTACGAGCAGTACTTC
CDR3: CASSVDPAGPSYEQYF

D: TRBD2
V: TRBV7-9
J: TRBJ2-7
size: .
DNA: TGTGCCAGCAGCTTAGGACTAGCGGCGGACTACGAGCAGTACTTC
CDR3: CASSLGLAADYEQYF

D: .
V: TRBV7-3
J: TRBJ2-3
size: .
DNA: TGTGCCAGCAGCATTAGCGGTAGCACAGATACGCAGTATTTT
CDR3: CASSISGSTDTQYF

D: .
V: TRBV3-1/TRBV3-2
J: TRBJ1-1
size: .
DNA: TGTGCCAGCAGCCCCAATTCTTGGCCTGAAGCTTTCTTT
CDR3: CASSPNSWPEAFF

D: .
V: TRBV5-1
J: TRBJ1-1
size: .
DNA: TGCGCCAGCAGCTTGGCCGCCAGGGGCCACACTGAAGCTTTCTTT
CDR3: CASSLAARGHTEAFF

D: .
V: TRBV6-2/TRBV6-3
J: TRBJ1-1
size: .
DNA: TGTGCCAGCAGTTACTCCATAGTGGTAGTAGTCCGGACTGAAGCTTTCTTT
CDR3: CASSYSIVVVVRTEAFF

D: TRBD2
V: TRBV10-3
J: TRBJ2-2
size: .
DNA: TGTGCCATCAGTGAGGTGGCTAGCGGGGGCACCGGGGAGCTGTTTTTT
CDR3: CAISEVASGGTGELFF

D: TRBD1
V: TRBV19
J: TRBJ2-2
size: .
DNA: TGTGCCAGTCTCCCTTCGGACAGGCACACCGGGGAGCTGTTTTTT
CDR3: CASLPSDRHTGELFF

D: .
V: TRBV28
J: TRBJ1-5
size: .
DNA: TGTGCCAGCAGTTTATCAGGGGGCAATCAGCCCCAGCATTTT
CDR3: CASSLSGGNQPQHF

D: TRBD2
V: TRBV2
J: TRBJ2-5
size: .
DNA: TGTGCCGGGAGGGTTAGCGGGAGCCAAGAGACCCAGTACTTC
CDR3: CAGRVSGSQETQYF

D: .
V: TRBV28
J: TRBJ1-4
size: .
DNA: TGTGCCAGCAGTTTCTGGTCTTCAGGGAGGGATGAAAAACTGTTTTTT
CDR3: CASSFWSSGRDEKLFF

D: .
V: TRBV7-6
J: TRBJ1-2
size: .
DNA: TGTGCCAGCAGCTTAGGATCCGGGGGAAAGGGCTACACCTTC
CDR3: CASSLGSGGKGYTF

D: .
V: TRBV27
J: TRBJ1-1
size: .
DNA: TGTGCCAGCAGTTTTAGGCCAGGGGCCGGGAACACTGAAGCTTTCTTT
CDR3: CASSFRPGAGNTEAFF

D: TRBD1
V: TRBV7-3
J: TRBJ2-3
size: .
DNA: TGTGCCAGCAGCTTGGGGACAGGGTTTAGCACAGATACGCAGTATTTT
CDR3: CASSLGTGFSTDTQYF

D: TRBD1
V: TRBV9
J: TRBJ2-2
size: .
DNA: TGTGCCAGTCGAGGGGGCGCGAACACCGGGGAGCTGTTTTTT
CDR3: CASRGGANTGELFF

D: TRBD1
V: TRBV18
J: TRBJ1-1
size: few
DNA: TGTGCCAGCTCACCAATGGGACAGGGCGAAGCTTTCTTT
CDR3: CASSPMGQGEAFF

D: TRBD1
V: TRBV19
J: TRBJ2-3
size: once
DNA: TGTGCCACAGGGACAGGGCTTCCAGATACGCAGTATTTT
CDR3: CATGTGLPDTQYF

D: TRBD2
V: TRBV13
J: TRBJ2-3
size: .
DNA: TGTGCCAGCAGCTTACTAGCTAGATGGGAGGGCCCCTATTCGGATACGCAGTATTTT
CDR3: CASSLLARWEGPYSDTQYF

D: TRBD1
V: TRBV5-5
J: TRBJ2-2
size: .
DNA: TGTGCCAGCAGCGACCAGGGGGCGGCAGCCGGGGAGCTGTTTTTT
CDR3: CASSDQGAAAGELFF

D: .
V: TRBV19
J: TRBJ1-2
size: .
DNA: TGTGCCAGTAGAGTAGTCGGGCAGGGGAATGGCTACACCTTC
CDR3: CASRVVGQGNGYTF

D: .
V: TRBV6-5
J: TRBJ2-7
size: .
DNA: TGTGCCAGCAGTTACTCGGAGGACAGTTCCTACGAGCAGTACTTC
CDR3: CASSYSEDSSYEQYF

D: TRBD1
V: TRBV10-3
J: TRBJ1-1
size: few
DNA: TGTGCCACCACAGGGGCGAACACTGAAGCTTTCTTT
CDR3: CATTGANTEAFF

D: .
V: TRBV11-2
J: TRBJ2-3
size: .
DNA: TGTGCCAGCAGCTTGATCCGGTTGGATACGCAGTATTTT
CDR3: CASSLIRLDTQYF

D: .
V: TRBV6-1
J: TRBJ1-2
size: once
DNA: TGTGCCAGCAGTGACAGGGTCAACTATGGCTACACCTTC
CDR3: CASSDRVNYGYTF

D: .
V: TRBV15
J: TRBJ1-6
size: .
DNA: TGTGCCACCAGCGCGTTAGCAGATTCACCCCTCCACTTT
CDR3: CATSALADSPLHF

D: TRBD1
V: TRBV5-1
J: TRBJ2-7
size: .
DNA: TGCGCCAGCACGATGGTCGGGACAGGGTTGTCGTACTTC
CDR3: CASTMVGTGLSYF

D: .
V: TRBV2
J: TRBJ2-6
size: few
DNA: TGTGCCAGCGAGCCAGGGACTCATCGCTCTGGGGCCAACGTCCTGACTTTC
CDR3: CASEPGTHRSGANVLTF

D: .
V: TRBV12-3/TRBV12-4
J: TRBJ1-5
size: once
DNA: TGTGCCAGCAGCGCGTTAGATCAGCCCCAGCATTTT
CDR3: CASSALDQPQHF

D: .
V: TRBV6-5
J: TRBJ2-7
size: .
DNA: TGTGCCAGCAGTCAGTCATTTTCCTACGAGCAGTACTTC
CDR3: CASSQSFSYEQYF

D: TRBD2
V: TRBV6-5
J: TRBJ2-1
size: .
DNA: TGTGCCAGCAGTTACTCGACCCTAGCGGGACTATATGAGCAGTTCTTC
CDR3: CASSYSTLAGLYEQFF

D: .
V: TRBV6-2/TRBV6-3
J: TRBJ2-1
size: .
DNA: TGTGCCAGCAGCCGCCCCGGACTGCTAACGGGCGATGAGCAGTTCTTC
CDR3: CASSRPGLLTGDEQFF

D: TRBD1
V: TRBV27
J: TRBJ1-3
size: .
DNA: TGTGCCAGCAGTTTGGGACAGGGGATCGCCGGAAACACCATATATTTT
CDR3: CASSLGQGIAGNTIYF

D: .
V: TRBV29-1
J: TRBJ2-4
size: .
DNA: TGCAGCGCCGGGGACTCCCTATTGCAGTACTTC
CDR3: CSAGDSLLQYF

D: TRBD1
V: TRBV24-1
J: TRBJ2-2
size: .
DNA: TGTGCCACCAGTAGACAGGGATTAAGTGGCGGGGAGCTGTTTTTT
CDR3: CATSRQGLSGGELFF